These 22 T cell receptor beta chains were sequenced from one sample in a study of T cell clonality in common variable immunodeficiency. TCRdb's copy holds only in-frame clones and misses some; the assay was immunoSEQ multiplex PCR. The sample is made up of some 80,000 clones, none counted only once. The sequencing sample was made of peripheral blood mononuclear cells. These TCRs come from a person between 18 and 75 years old in good health.

This clone was observed at least ten times. The missing CDR3 end, 3 residues past where the read stops, is filled in from the germline J gene. The rearrangement links TRBV6-2 or TRBV6-3 to TRBJ2-1; the D is unclear. The CDR3 is made up of 14 amino acids. CDR1 and CDR2 from the germline V gene are MNHEY and SVGEGT. Trimming left V 8 bases short and J 4 bases short, with 15 bases between. This chain's CDR3 is CASLRPTGYNEQFF. The DNA read from the CDR3 is TGTGCCAGCCTTAGACCGACCGGGTACAATGAG.

Ten or more counts support this clone. CDR3 DNA (partial): TGTGCCAGCAGCTTAGCGCAGGGGGCGGGTGGC. This codes for CASSLAQGAGG. The whole CDR3 is CASSLAQGAGGYTF. The chain links TRBV7-2 to TRBJ1-2; 8 bases align to TRBD1. With the read ending 3 residues before the CDR3 end, the germline J gene is used to fill in that end. The germline CDR1 and CDR2 sequences are SGHTA and FQGNSA. Trimming removed 0 bases from V and 7 bases from J; junction bases left unmatched: 4. The CDR3 totals 14 residues.

This clone was picked up many times. The CDR3 end is not reached by the read, which stops 3 residues before it; the germline J gene fills it in. The chain uses TRBV6-7 and TRBJ2-7; 8 nucleotides line up with TRBD1. TRBV6-7 is an ORF, with its function uncertain. This CDR3 has 12 amino acids. The J segment lost 3 bases and the V segment lost 5 bases, leaving 0 bases of the junction unmatched. CDR3 sequence: CASSTGGYEQYF. The CDR3 DNA, read in part, is TGTGCCAGCAGTACAGGGGGCTACGAG.

This clone was recorded at least ten times. The read halts 3 residues ahead of the CDR3 end, with the missing end drawn from the germline J gene. The V and J genes are TRBV19 and TRBJ2-3; 9 bases agree with TRBD1. The CDR3 totals 17 residues. V shed 3 bases, J shed 4 bases, and the junction held 11 bases outside the gene matches. Germline-derived CDR1 and CDR2 are LNHDA and SQIVND (reference sequence). Incomplete CDR3 DNA: TGTGCCAGTAGTATTTTGAGGGACAGGGAGGACGCAGATACG. Translating gives CASSILRDREDADT. The CDR3 as a whole reads CASSILRDREDADTQYF.

The table lists this clone with many counts. The read stops 3 residues short of the end of the CDR3; the missing end is completed from the germline J gene. The V call is TRBV7-3, the J call TRBJ2-3; D is undetermined. Per germline, CDR1 SGHTA and CDR2 FQGTGA. With 4 bases removed from V and 0 bases from J, the gap between germline ends came to 8 bases. The CDR3 spans 14 residues. CDR3 DNA (partial): TGTGCCAGCAGCTCATTTTTGAGCACAGATACG. Residues: CASSSFLSTDT. The whole CDR3 reads CASSSFLSTDTQYF. Full variable domain (rest looked up from reference TRBV7-3 and TRBJ2-3): GAGVSQTPSNKVTEKGKYVELRCDPISGHTALYWYRQSLGQGPEFLIYFQGTGAADDSGLPNDRFFAVRPEGSVSTLKIQRTERGDSAVYLCASSSFLSTDTQYFGPGTRLTVL.

As to this clone: The sequence runs out 3 residues before the end of the CDR3; the remainder is reconstructed from the germline J gene. The chain employs TRBV19 and TRBJ1-5; 9 bases are a match to TRBD1. CDR1 is LNHDA, CDR2 SQIVND, per germline (reference sequence). V gave up 7 bases and J gave up 1 base; unmatched junction bases: 8. CDR3 length: 16 amino acids. The CDR3 bases that were read are TGTGCCAGTACCCCAACGGGACAGGGAAGCAATCAGCCC. The encoded protein is CASTPTGQGSNQP. The whole CDR3 reads CASTPTGQGSNQPQHF.

This clone was counted many times. With the read ending 3 residues before the CDR3 end, the germline J gene is used to fill in that end. The chain combines TRBV2 with TRBJ2-7; weak D call: TRBD2 (6 bases). Germline CDR1 SNHLY, CDR2 FYNNEI. The CDR3 spans 14 residues. With 1 base removed from V and 6 bases from J, the gap between germline ends came to 13 bases. The part of the CDR3 DNA that was read is TGTGCCAGCAGTGAAGGCCTAGCGTTATCCGAG. Translated: CASSEGLALSE. The entire CDR3 protein is CASSEGLALSEQYF.

Ten or more counts support this clone. The CDR3 extends 3 residues past the end of the read, so its final part is completed from the germline J gene. The chain uses TRBV5-1 and TRBJ2-5, with a weak D call TRBD2 (7 bases). V dropped 7 bases and J dropped 1 base, with 20 bases sitting between them. The germline V gene encodes CDR1 SGHRS and CDR2 YFSETQ. The CDR3 contains 16 residues. The CDR3 loop is CASGWGGAKSQETQYF. CDR3 DNA, as far as it was read: TGCGCCAGCGGATGGGGGGGGGCTAAGAGCCAAGAGACC.

There are many counts of this clone. The CDR3 end is not reached by the read, which stops 3 residues before it; the germline J gene fills it in. This chain joins TRBV6-1 and TRBJ1-6, with D possibly matching TRBD1 (6 bases). With 0 bases removed from V and 9 bases from J, the gap between germline ends came to 9 bases. This CDR3 has 14 residues. Germline V gene data show CDR1 as MNHNS and CDR2 as SASEGT. The CDR3 spells CASSEAQGLSPLHF. The CDR3 DNA, read in part, is TGTGCCAGCAGTGAAGCTCAGGGGCTTTCACCC.

This clone showed up many times. Read sequence stops 3 residues before the CDR3 end, and the germline J gene provides the missing end. The chain links TRBV28 to TRBJ2-7; 7 nucleotides line up with TRBD2. Germline V lookup: CDR1 MDHEN, CDR2 SYDVKM. V shed 7 bases, J shed 0 bases, and the junction held 6 bases outside the gene matches. The CDR3 spans 14 residues. The CDR3 bases that were read are TGTGCCAGCACCCCCGGGGGGAGCTCCTACGAG. Its translation is CASTPGGSSYE. The CDR3 reads in full as CASTPGGSSYEQYF.

This clone has at least ten counts. The CDR3 end falls 3 residues outside the read, so it is completed with the germline J gene. The gene calls are TRBV5-4 and TRBJ2-7; TRBD1 matches at 10 bases. The CDR3 has 15 residues. Germline V lookup: CDR1 SGHNT, CDR2 YYREEE (reference sequence). V gave up 3 bases and J gave up 6 bases; unmatched junction bases: 9. The CDR3 reads CASSSRGQGKSEQYF. CDR3 DNA (partial): TGTGCCAGCAGCTCCCGGGGACAGGGGAAGTCCGAG.

This clone was seen at least ten times. The read ends 3 residues shy of where the CDR3 ends; the end is completed using the germline J gene. The chain recombines TRBV6-1 with TRBJ1-1; D unresolved. The germline V gene has CDR1 MNHNS and CDR2 SASEGT. This CDR3 comprises 12 residues. V lost 4 bases and J lost 3, with 6 bases in between. CDR3 amino acids: CASSVRDTEAFF. Partial CDR3 DNA: TGTGCCAGCAGTGTCCGGGACACTGAA.

This clone was recorded many times. The covered CDR3 bases are TGTGCCAGTAGTATGGGACCCCCAGGGGCTAACTATGGC. It encodes CASSMGPPGANYG. The full CDR3 sequence reads CASSMGPPGANYGYTF. This chain links TRBV19 with TRBJ1-2, with TRBD1 as a possible D gene (6 bases). The CDR3 end falls 3 residues outside the read, so it is completed with the germline J gene. The CDR3 has 16 residues. Germline V gene data show CDR1 as LNHDA and CDR2 as SQIVND (reference sequence). Trimming took 3 bases from V and 0 from J, leaving 14 bases between them.

This clone was found many times. The CDR3 end lies 3 residues beyond the end of the read and is filled in from the germline J gene. The V gene is TRBV20-1, the J gene TRBJ1-4; possible D gene TRBD1, 5 bases. Per the germline V gene, CDR1 is DFQATT and CDR2 is SNEGSKA (reference sequence). The CDR3 has 13 amino acids. V was clipped by 7 bases and J by 8 bases, with 17 bases between them. CDR3 protein: CSGKRGVQEKLFF. CDR3 DNA, as far as it was read: TGCAGTGGTAAAAGAGGGGTGCAGGAAAAA.

This clone has a count of ten or more. With the read ending 3 residues before the CDR3 end, the germline J gene is used to fill in that end. The chain couples TRBV5-1 to TRBJ2-2, with D possibly being TRBD2 (5 bases). With 7 bases removed from V and 2 bases from J, the gap between germline ends came to 15 bases. The germline CDR1 and CDR2 sequences are SGHRS and YFSETQ. The CDR3 runs to 15 residues. The chain's CDR3 is CASRPAGLNTGELFF. The CDR3 bases that were read are TGCGCCAGCCGCCCGGCGGGCCTAAACACCGGGGAG. Combining the CDR3 with reference TRBV5-1 and TRBJ2-2 gives the whole variable domain KAGVTQTPRYLIKTRGQQVTLSCSPISGHRSVSWYQQTPGQGLQFLFEYFSETQRNKGNFPGRFSGRQFSNSRSEMNVSTLELGDSALYLCASRPAGLNTGELFFGEGSRLTVL.

Many counts were recorded for this clone. The CDR3 bases that were read are TGCGCCAGCAGCGCCGGGACAGGGGGCCGGGAGACC. Translation: CASSAGTGGRET. The entire CDR3 sequence reads CASSAGTGGRETQYF. The V and J genes are TRBV5-1 and TRBJ2-5; 12 positions match TRBD1. The sequenced fragment ends 3 residues before the CDR3 boundary, so the rest is inferred from the germline J gene. Trimming cost V 4 bases and J 5 bases; bases outside gene matches: 6. The CDR3 length is 15 residues. The V gene's germline CDR1 is SGHRS and CDR2 YFSETQ.

The table lists this clone with many counts. The sequenced fragment ends 3 residues before the CDR3 boundary, so the rest is inferred from the germline J gene. The chain employs TRBV6-2 or TRBV6-3 and TRBJ1-2; tentatively, D is TRBD1 (5 bases). Per germline, CDR1 MNHEY and CDR2 SVGEGT. Trimming pared 7 bases from V and 6 bases from J, leaving 12 bases between. The CDR3 is 12 residues long. The CDR3 DNA, read in part, is TGTGCCAGCAACGGGCCAGGGAATGGC. It yields the protein CASNGPGNG. The whole CDR3 protein reads CASNGPGNGYTF.

This clone has ten or more counts. The CDR3 goes on 3 residues after the read ends, and that part is filled in from the germline J gene. J is TRBJ2-1 and V is TRBV7-8; 12 bases agree with TRBD2. CDR3 length: 15 amino acids. V lost 3 bases to trimming and J lost 5 bases; unmatched junction nucleotides: 2. Germline lookup yields CDR1 SGHVS and CDR2 FQNEAQ. The CDR3 loop reads CASSLRTSGNNEQFF. CDR3 bases read: TGTGCCAGCAGCTTGAGGACTAGCGGGAACAATGAG. Full variable domain (outside the CDR3, taken from reference TRBV7-8 and TRBJ2-1): GAGVSQSPRYKVAKRGQDVALRCDPISGHVSLFWYQQALGQGPEFLTYFQNEAQLDKSGLPSDRFFAERPEGSVSTLKIQRTQQEDSAVYLCASSLRTSGNNEQFFGPGTRLTVL.

This clone has a count of ten or more. A read error may account for a junction end that differs from germline. The read ends 3 residues before the CDR3 terminus; that terminus is restored from the germline J gene. This chain joins TRBV4-2 and TRBJ2-7, with 9 bases matching TRBD1. Germline CDR1 LGHNA, CDR2 YNFKEQ. CDR3 size: 16 residues. The covered CDR3 bases are TGCGCCAGCAGCCTCATACCGGGACAGGGCGGGGACGAG. Translation gives CASSLIPGQGGDE. The CDR3 as a whole reads CASSLIPGQGGDEQYF.

This clone was counted many times. The CDR3 is cut off 3 residues early in the read; its end comes from the germline J gene. The V gene is TRBV7-9, the J gene TRBJ1-1; the match to TRBD1 covers 8 bases. There are 11 residues in the CDR3. Per germline, CDR1 SEHNR and CDR2 FQNEAQ (reference sequence). Partial CDR3 DNA: TGTGCCAGCAGCTTGGACAGGGTG. It encodes CASSLDRV. The full CDR3 protein reads CASSLDRVAFF.

This clone was counted ten times or more. The CDR3 end is not reached by the read, which stops 3 residues before it; the germline J gene fills it in. V is TRBV20-1 and J is TRBJ1-1; tentative D call: TRBD1 (6 bases). Trimming removed 4 bases from V and 0 bases from J, with 12 bases in between. Germline V CDR1 and CDR2: DFQATT, SNEGSKA (reference sequence). The length of the CDR3 is 14 residues. The sequenced CDR3 bases are TGCAGTGCTAAAGAGGACAGCCTGAACACTGAA. Translated: CSAKEDSLNTE. The complete CDR3 reads CSAKEDSLNTEAFF.

This clone has a handful of counts. The DNA ends 3 residues before the CDR3 does, and the rest of the CDR3 is filled in from the germline J gene. The chain couples TRBV19 to TRBJ2-1; tentative D call: TRBD2 (6 bases). This CDR3 spans 14 amino acids. Trimming removed 7 bases at V and 6 bases at J, with 16 bases between. The V gene's germline CDR1 is LNHDA and CDR2 SQIVND (reference sequence). The CDR3 bases that were read are TGTGCCAGTACCGCGGGGCGGAAAGGCAATGAG. It codes for CASTAGRKGNE. From start to end, the CDR3 is CASTAGRKGNEQFF.